This TCR beta chain originates from a study of ipilimumab plus nivolumab after autologous stem cell transplantation. Study details: Median doses per patient: about five ipilimumab, roughly 8 nivolumab. The myeloma cohort included high-risk transplant-naive patients and patients relapsing within 3 years of a first autologous transplant.

Patients got 3 mg/kg IV nivolumab weeks 1, 4, 7, 10, then biweekly through week 26. The study, taken as a whole, reports: TCR repertoire, Treg phenotype and gut microbiota reportedly support more study of this approach.

About this clone: Antigen: not known.

Data came from immunoSEQ multiplex PCR; TCRdb stores just in-frame clones and leaves some out. The sample lists around 45,000 clones, 70% to 90% occurring once. Sequenced here: PBMCs, sampled in a trial of ipilimumab plus nivolumab as post-transplant consolidation. The receptor was isolated from a male donor with multiple myeloma.

CDR3 region: CASSANYGYTF. CDR3 nucleotides: TGTGCCAGCAGTGCTAACTATGGCTACACCTTC. The chain joins TRBV6-1 to TRBJ1-2; no reliable D call. This CDR3 contains 11 residues. Germline V gives CDR1 MNHNS, CDR2 SASEGT. With 4 bases removed from V and 0 bases from J, the gap between germline ends came to 0 bases.